These 20 T cell receptor beta chains were sequenced from one sample in a study of tumor-infiltrating lymphocytes in primary liver carcinoma (TCRdb year 2017). Blood RNA was extracted from unsorted whole blood using TRIzol reagent, and germline DNA was obtained with the DNeasy Blood & Tissue kit. TCRdb names Illumina HiSeq 2500 as the instrument used. Starting from around 520 ng total RNA, TCRbeta-specific cDNA was produced by reverse transcription with a constant-region primer and ProtoScript II reverse transcriptase. Construction of the TCRbeta libraries relied on three nested rounds of multiplex PCR, following a slightly modified ARM-PCR procedure. The first two PCR rounds used multiplex TRBV1-TRBV30 forward primers with a Cbeta reverse primer, each for roughly 10 cycles. TCRdb trimmed public reads at Q25 via fastp, called clones via MiXCR and kept in-frame beta chains. Under each unique CDR3 protein, matching rows form one entry showing the most common genes and DNA. Across this sample there are 190,000 or so distinct CDR3 sequences, with approximately 64% seen only once. The top ten constitute under 7.5% of the sample.

The sequenced sample consisted of peripheral blood. The receptors come from a woman aged 55-69 years with primary liver carcinoma and hepatitis B virus infection.

In this sample, this clonotype turned up many times. The chain joins TRBV7-8 to TRBJ1-4, with D possibly TRBD1 on 6 matching bases. Trimming removed 4 bases at V and 4 bases at J, with 13 bases between. The CDR3 is made up of 15 amino acids. The germline gives CDR1 SGHVS, CDR2 FQNEAQ. The CDR3 sequence: CASSSHRVGNEKLFF. CDR3 DNA sequence: TGTGCCAGCAGCTCTCACAGGGTCGGTAATGAAAAACTGTTTTTT.

This clonotype has a count of ten or more. The chain recombines TRBV29-1 with TRBJ2-3; D is perhaps TRBD2 (7 bases). Trimming took 6 bases from V and 1 from J, leaving 14 bases between them. The CDR3 covers 14 residues. CDR1 and CDR2 from the germline V gene are SQVTM and ANQGSEA. DNA for the CDR3: TGCAGCGTCGAGGGGGGGAAGGGCACAGATACGCAGTATTTT. Translated, it gives CSVEGGKGTDTQYF.

To note about this clonotype: This may be a read error: a much more frequent sequence differs by one nucleotide. The V gene is TRBV5-6, the J gene TRBJ2-1; 7 bases agree with TRBD1. This CDR3 is built from 15 residues. Germline values: CDR1 SGHDT, CDR2 YYEEEE. The CDR3 DNA reads TGTGCCAGCAGCTTGGGGACAGGTTCATACAATGAGCAGTTATTC. It yields the protein CASSLGTGSYNEQLF.

This clonotype was counted between two and nine times. The chain has TRBV7-6 and TRBJ2-7, with a possible D match to TRBD1 (6 bases). In germline, CDR1 is SGHVS, CDR2 FNYEAQ. CDR3 length equals 15 residues. V was clipped by 3 bases and J by 5 bases, with 17 bases between them. CDR3 nucleotide sequence: TGTGCCAGCAGCTTCTTGGACAGTGGGCCGCACGAGCAGTACTTC. Amino acid sequence: CASSFLDSGPHEQYF.

In the case of this clonotype: The DNA is omitted, as the CDR3 cannot be located on it reliably, and the CDR3 follows TCRdb's listing. The CDR3 protein is CASSYQGGNYGCTF. This chain connects TRBV6-5 to TRBJ1-2; TRBD1 was called by the table and not checked on the DNA. The CDR3 is 14 amino acids in total, end residues counted. Germline values: CDR1 MNHEY, CDR2 SVGAGI.

With regard to this clonotype: The junction does not match germline at one end; this may be a read error. This chain links TRBV11-2 with TRBJ2-2; 7 bases are shared with TRBD1. Germline values: CDR1 SGHAT, CDR2 FQNNGV. The CDR3 length is 14 residues. The CDR3 protein is CGSSQGLNTGDLFF. The CDR3 DNA reads TGTGGCAGCTCACAGGGGCTAAACACCGGGGATCTGTTTTTT.

This clonotype was observed a few times. The germline gene is not matched at one end of the junction; a read error may be the cause. The chain joins TRBV5-1 to TRBJ2-1; 8 nucleotides align to TRBD2. Germline V gives CDR1 SGHRS, CDR2 YFSETQ. This CDR3 comprises 17 residues. The CDR3 region has the DNA TGCGCCAGCAGCAACTACCTGGGACTAGGGGTCGGGAATGAGCAGTTATTC. Its translation: CASSNYLGLGVGNEQLF.

About this clonotype: One junction end does not reproduce the germline sequence, and a read error may be involved. The rearrangement joins TRBV11-2 to TRBJ1-2; D not resolved. Germline CDR1 is SGHAT and CDR2 is FQNNGV. CDR3 length: 13 residues. As DNA, the CDR3 is TGTGACAGCAGTCCTGACATGGCCCATGGCTACACCTTC. Translation gives CDSSPDMAHGYTF.

Comments on this clonotype: A junction boundary mismatches the germline segment, possibly from a read error. The V and J genes are TRBV19 and TRBJ1-1; D is unresolved. CDR1 and CDR2 from the germline V gene are LNHDA and SQIVND (reference sequence). The length of the CDR3 is 14 residues. CDR3 nucleotides: TGTGACAGTAGTATCAGTTTGCGGGCGGTGGAAGCTTTCTTT. Translating gives CDSSISLRAVEAFF.

The rearrangement uses TRBV12-3 or TRBV12-4 and TRBJ2-2; D not certain. Trimming removed 2 bases at V and 3 bases at J, with 10 bases between. The CDR3 contains 15 residues. The chain's CDR3 is CASSLTDPHTGELFF. CDR3 sequence (DNA): TGTGCCAGCAGTTTAACAGATCCACACACCGGGGAGCTGTTTTTT.

V is TRBV2 and J is TRBJ2-3; D tentatively reads TRBD1 or TRBD2 (6 bases each). V shed 8 bases and J shed 3 bases, with 12 bases lying between them. The CDR3 has 13 amino acids. Germline V gene data show CDR1 as SNHLY and CDR2 as FYNNEI. The CDR3 DNA reads as TGTGCCAGCGCGGGACATGGAACAGATACGCAGTATTTT. Its protein product is CASAGHGTDTQYF.

Concerning this clonotype itself: Germline is not matched at one junction end, which may reflect a read error. The rearrangement links TRBV4-2 to TRBJ2-1; D might be TRBD2 (7 bases). Germline V gene lookup returns CDR1 LGHNA and CDR2 YNFKEQ. CDR3 size: 15 residues. The CDR3 here is CASRQGGVSYNEQSF. The CDR3 coding sequence is TGTGCCAGCAGGCAAGGGGGGGTTTCCTACAATGAGCAGTCCTTC.

Within the sample, this clonotype is medium-sized (0.01 to 0.1%). CDR3 coding DNA: TGTGCCAGCGAGAGCGGGAGGTTGGCCAAAAACATTCAGTACTTC. It specifies CASESGRLAKNIQYF. V gene TRBV11-2 combines with J gene TRBJ2-4, with TRBD2 matching over 9 bases. Germline values: CDR1 SGHAT, CDR2 FQNNGV. There are 15 residues in the CDR3. With 8 bases clipped from V and 1 base from J, the junction kept 6 bases outside the gene matches.

As for this clonotype: One end of the junction is discordant with germline, which a read error may explain. The chain uses TRBV11-2 and TRBJ2-1; possibly TRBD2 for D (5 bases). Per germline, CDR1 SGHAT and CDR2 FQNNGV. The CDR3 consists of 15 residues. The CDR3 loop is CTSSLVEGSYNEQFF. CDR3 nucleotide sequence: TGTACCAGCAGCTTAGTAGAGGGATCCTACAATGAGCAGTTCTTC. Looking up the rest from reference TRBV11-2 and TRBJ2-1 gives the full variable domain: EAGVAQSPRYKIIEKRQSVAFWCNPISGHATLYWYQQILGQGPKLLIQFQNNGVVDDSQLPKDRFSAERLKGVDSTLKIQPAKLEDSAVYLCTSSLVEGSYNEQFFGPGTRLTVL.

A word on this clonotype: Because the CDR3 is missing its conserved closing phenylalanine or tryptophan, this is likely a read error. This chain links TRBV28 with TRBJ1-2; TRBD1 aligns across 10 bases. Losses at the gene ends were 5 bases for V and 4 bases for J; bases not matched to a gene: 13. Per germline, CDR1 MDHEN and CDR2 SYDVKM. There are 17 residues in the CDR3. CDR3 sequence (DNA): TGTGCCAGCAGTCCGGGACAGGGGACAGGTTCAGGCTATGGCTACACCTTA. Translating it yields CASSPGQGTGSGYGYTL.

The J gene is TRBJ2-5, the V gene TRBV4-1; 9 positions agree with TRBD2. V lost 0 bases and J lost 4; bases outside the gene matches: 6. CDR3 length: 16 residues. Germline values: CDR1 MGHRA, CDR2 YSYEKL. CDR3 in DNA: TGCGCCAGCAGCCAAGATGGCGGGGGGGGGAGAGAGACCCAGTACTTC. Translating gives CASSQDGGGGRETQYF.

Concerning this clonotype itself: Because the CDR3 is missing its conserved closing phenylalanine or tryptophan, this is likely a read error. The chain uses TRBV11-3 and TRBJ2-1, with D perhaps being TRBD1 or TRBD2 (6 bases each). Germline values: CDR1 SGHNT, CDR2 YENEEA. The CDR3 runs to 13 residues. In nucleotides, the CDR3 is TGTGCCAGCAGTGCCGGGGGCTACAGTGAGCAGTTCCTC. This codes for CASSAGGYSEQFL.

This clonotype occurred a few times. Just one base apart from a much larger clone, this may be a read error. V gene TRBV4-2 combines with J gene TRBJ1-1, with TRBD1 matching over 7 bases. From germline, CDR1 is LGHNA and CDR2 YNFKEQ. This CDR3 is 12 amino acids long. V lost 4 bases, J lost 12 bases, and 8 bases stayed unmatched. CDR3 DNA: TGTGCCAGCAGCCCAGGCAGGGGGAGGACTTTCTTT. Translation: CASSPGRGRTFF.

V gene TRBV20-1 combines with J gene TRBJ1-1, with D maybe TRBD1 (5 bases). The germline gives CDR1 DFQATT, CDR2 SNEGSKA (reference sequence). Trimming pared 5 bases from V and 4 bases from J, leaving 20 bases between. The CDR3 is made up of 15 amino acids. The chain's CDR3 is CSAFGALPGSTEAFF. The CDR3 bases are TGCAGTGCTTTTGGGGCACTCCCGGGCAGCACTGAAGCTTTCTTT.

V is TRBV5-1 and J is TRBJ2-5; TRBD2 agrees at 13 bases. From germline, CDR1 is SGHRS and CDR2 YFSETQ. J was trimmed by 3 bases and V by 0 bases; bases with no gene match: 8. The CDR3 spans 18 residues. CDR3 in amino acids: CASSLGLAGGKREETQYF. As DNA, the CDR3 is TGCGCCAGCAGCTTGGGACTAGCGGGAGGCAAACGAGAAGAGACCCAGTACTTC.